These 30 T cell receptor beta chains were all obtained from the same sample, sequenced in a study of PD-1 blockade in classical Hodgkin lymphoma. The sample's time point: cycle 4 day 1 (C4D1), after about 6 weeks of nivolumab. Every patient relapsed after autologous stem cell transplantation, and brentuximab vedotin exposure varied. Clones were read by immunoSEQ multiplex PCR, and TCRdb kept only the in-frame ones, dropping some. The sample includes tens of thousands of clones, 78% of them seen just once. The source was peripheral blood mononuclear cells (PBMCs), collected before the fourth cycle of nivolumab. These TCRs come from a human donor with classical Hodgkin lymphoma.

This clone showed up just a few times. The rearrangement uses TRBV19 and TRBJ1-1; D is perhaps TRBD1 (5 bases). Trimming pared 6 bases from V and 6 bases from J, leaving 17 bases between. The CDR3 loop spans 14 amino acids. In germline, CDR1 is LNHDA, CDR2 SQIVND (reference sequence). The CDR3 spells CASRGNAGVAEAFF. In DNA, the CDR3 is TGTGCCAGTAGGGGGAACGCGGGGGTCGCTGAAGCTTTCTTT.

The rearrangement uses TRBV21-1 and TRBJ1-5. TRBV21-1 is given as a pseudogene. This CDR3 comprises 17 residues. The CDR3 nucleotides are TGTGCCAGCAGCAAAATTGGCGAAGGCTATAGCAATCAGCCCCAGCATTTT. Its protein product is CASSKIGEGYSNQPQHF.

In its sample, this clone was seen a few times. The chain has TRBV11-2 and TRBJ2-7; D call uncertain. V was cut by 6 bases and J by 5 bases, with 11 bases left in between. Germline V gene sequence: CDR1 SGHAT, CDR2 FQNNGV. The CDR3 sequence is 12 residues long. CDR3 coding DNA: TGTGCCAGCAGACTCCTAATGAACGAGCAGTACTTC. Translating gives CASRLLMNEQYF.

J is TRBJ2-3 and V is TRBV27, with D tentatively TRBD1 or TRBD2 (5 bases each). CDR1 and CDR2 from the germline V gene are MNHEY and SMNVEV (reference sequence). Trimming removed 0 bases at V and 2 bases at J, with 12 bases between. CDR3 length equals 16 residues. The CDR3 DNA follows: TGTGCCAGCAGTTTATCGTGGGGGTGGCTCACAGATACGCAGTATTTT. Translated, it gives CASSLSWGWLTDTQYF.

The chain carries TRBV6-4 and TRBJ2-2, with 8 bases identical to TRBD1. The germline CDR1 and CDR2 sequences are MRHNA and SNTAGT. Germline trimming cut 2 bases from V and 4 bases from J; bases unmatched to any gene: 6. The CDR3 contains 16 residues. The CDR3 bases are TGTGCCAGCAGTGACACCCCGGACAGGGCCACCGGGGAGCTGTTTTTT. Protein sequence: CASSDTPDRATGELFF.

V gene TRBV18 combines with J gene TRBJ2-6, with TRBD1 identical over 7 bases. Trimming removed 3 bases from V and 0 bases from J; junction bases left unmatched: 5. The CDR3 spans 17 residues. The germline CDR1 and CDR2 sequences are KGHSH and LQKENI. CDR3 region: CASSPTGANSGANVLTF. The DNA for the CDR3 is TGTGCCAGCTCACCTACAGGGGCGAACTCTGGGGCCAACGTCCTGACTTTC. Combining the CDR3 with reference TRBV18 and TRBJ2-6 gives the whole variable domain NAGVMQNPRHLVRRRGQEARLRCSPMKGHSHVYWYRQLPEEGLKFMVYLQKENIIDESGMPKERFSAEFPKEGPSILRIQQVVRGDSAAYFCASSPTGANSGANVLTFGAGSRLTVL.

The rearrangement joins TRBV4-3 to TRBJ1-2; D is unresolved. This CDR3 comprises 14 residues. V was cut by 1 base and J by 0 bases, with 6 bases left in between. CDR1 and CDR2 from the germline V gene are LGHNA and YSLEER. The CDR3 coding sequence is TGCGCCAGCAGCCAAGGGACGGCTAACTATGGCTACACCTTC. This encodes CASSQGTANYGYTF.

This clone has just a few counts. The chain links TRBV28 to TRBJ2-7, with TRBD2 matching over 10 bases. Germline V gene sequence: CDR1 MDHEN, CDR2 SYDVKM. The CDR3 extends over 15 amino acids. After removal of 8 bases from V and 3 bases from J, the junction contained 10 bases not matched to a gene. CDR3 nucleotide sequence: TGTGCCAGCCTCTCCTTGACTAGCGGGCTCTACGAGCAGTACTTC. Amino acid sequence: CASLSLTSGLYEQYF.

This clone has just one count. For the CDR3, the DNA is TGTGCCAGCTCACCAGTGGCGGGAGCTAGCACAGATACGCAGTATTTT. Translating gives CASSPVAGASTDTQYF. The rearrangement joins TRBV18 to TRBJ2-3, with 7 bases matching TRBD2. This CDR3 contains 16 residues. Trimming removed 2 bases from V and 0 bases from J; junction bases left unmatched: 5. Per the germline V gene, CDR1 is KGHSH and CDR2 is LQKENI. The variable domain in full, with the rest retrieved from reference TRBV18 and TRBJ2-3, is NAGVMQNPRHLVRRRGQEARLRCSPMKGHSHVYWYRQLPEEGLKFMVYLQKENIIDESGMPKERFSAEFPKEGPSILRIQQVVRGDSAAYFCASSPVAGASTDTQYFGPGTRLTVL.

Regarding this clone: Other DNA sequences of this sample code for an identical CDR3. This chain joins TRBV29-1 and TRBJ1-1; tentatively, D is TRBD1 (5 bases). Trimming shortened V by 8 bases and J by 3 bases, and 13 bases separated the two germline ends. Germline V gene sequence: CDR1 SQVTM, CDR2 ANQGSEA. The CDR3 extends over 12 amino acids. The CDR3: CSHGDGDTEAFF. CDR3 nucleotides: TGCAGCCATGGGGACGGAGACACTGAAGCTTTCTTT.

The rearrangement uses TRBV19 and TRBJ1-5, with TRBD1 identical over 10 bases. Trimming took 3 bases from V and 2 from J; bases not matched to a gene: 4. The CDR3 loop spans 16 amino acids. CDR1 LNHDA and CDR2 SQIVND come from the germline V gene (reference sequence). The CDR3 loop reads CASSIAGTGGNQPQHF. In DNA form, the CDR3 reads TGTGCCAGTAGTATTGCCGGGACAGGGGGCAATCAGCCCCAGCATTTT. Full variable domain (missing parts from reference TRBV19 and TRBJ1-5): DGGITQSPKYLFRKEGQNVTLSCEQNLNHDAMYWYRQDPGQGLRLIYYSQIVNDFQKGDIAEGYSVSREKKESFPLTVTSAQKNPTAFYLCASSIAGTGGNQPQHFGDGTRLSIL.

The rearrangement joins TRBV21-1 to TRBJ2-3; the table gives TRBD1 as D, unverified against the DNA. TRBV21-1 is designated a pseudogene. This CDR3 comprises 17 residues. The CDR3, as DNA: TGTGCCAGCAGCAAAGCGACAGGGAGAGTGGGCACAGATACGCAGTATTTT. It translates to CASSKATGRVGTDTQYF.

The chain couples TRBV27 to TRBJ2-7; 8 positions agree with TRBD2. Per germline, CDR1 MNHEY and CDR2 SMNVEV (reference sequence). The trim removed 3 bases at V and 0 bases at J, leaving 4 bases unmatched. There are 15 residues in the CDR3. CDR3 residues: CASSFTRGASYEQYF. CDR3 nucleotides: TGTGCCAGCAGTTTTACGCGGGGGGCCTCCTACGAGCAGTACTTC.

V and J are TRBV7-2 and TRBJ2-7; the D gene could be TRBD1 or TRBD2 (6 bases each). Germline CDR1 SGHTA, CDR2 FQGNSA. This CDR3 region has 14 residues. V gave up 4 bases and J gave up 3 bases, with 13 bases separating them. DNA for the CDR3: TGTGCCAGCAGCTCGGGGGCGGCGGACTACGAGCAGTACTTC. It codes for CASSSGAADYEQYF. The whole variable domain, filled in from reference TRBV7-2 and TRBJ2-7, reads GAGVSQSPSNKVTEKGKDVELRCDPISGHTALYWYRQSLGQGLEFLIYFQGNSAPDKSGLPSDRFSAERTGGSVSTLTIQRTQQEDSAVYLCASSSGAADYEQYFGPGTRLTVT.

The genes are TRBV7-2 and TRBJ2-1; TRBD2 is a possible D gene (7 bases). Germline CDR1 and CDR2: SGHTA and FQGNSA. This CDR3 has 15 amino acids. Trimming left V 3 bases short and J 3 bases short, with 12 bases between. The CDR3 sequence: CASSFGLGGYNEQFF. The CDR3, as DNA: TGTGCCAGCAGCTTCGGACTAGGGGGCTACAATGAGCAGTTCTTC.

This chain uses TRBV9 with TRBJ2-2, with D possibly TRBD1 on 6 matching bases. Looked up from germline, CDR1 is SGDLS and CDR2 is YYNGEE. The V end lost 3 bases, the J end lost 5 bases, and 11 bases lay between the germline ends. The CDR3 length is 14 residues. In DNA, the CDR3 is TGTGCCAGCAGCGCCCGACAGGTTACCGGGGAGCTGTTTTTT. This codes for CASSARQVTGELFF.

In nucleotides, the CDR3 is TGTGCCAGCAGCGGGGACAGGGATCCCTACGAGCAGTACTTC. This translates into CASSGDRDPYEQYF. This rearrangement joins TRBV9 to TRBJ2-7; 9 positions agree with TRBD1. V shed 3 bases, J shed 2 bases, and the junction held 3 bases outside the gene matches. This CDR3 is 14 amino acids long. Germline CDR1 SGDLS, CDR2 YYNGEE.

A few counts support this clone. The chain joins TRBV6-5 to TRBJ1-2, with 12 positions matching TRBD1. CDR1 MNHEY and CDR2 SVGAGI come from the germline V gene. This CDR3 spans 14 amino acids. The V segment lost 2 bases and the J segment 6 bases; nucleotides outside the gene matches: 1. As DNA, the CDR3 is TGTGCCAGCAGTTACAGGGACAGGGGGCATGGCTACACCTTC. Translated: CASSYRDRGHGYTF.

V usage is TRBV11-3 and J usage is TRBJ2-1; 12 bases are shared with TRBD2. There are 15 residues in the CDR3. V was pared by 5 bases and J by 5 bases, with 4 bases of the junction left unmatched. Germline V lookup: CDR1 SGHNT, CDR2 YENEEA. This CDR3 reads CASSKRLAGDNEQFF. CDR3 sequence (DNA): TGTGCCAGCAGCAAAAGACTAGCGGGGGACAATGAGCAGTTCTTC. Filled out from reference TRBV11-3 and TRBJ2-1, the complete variable domain reads EAGVVQSPRYKIIEKKQPVAFWCNPISGHNTLYWYLQNLGQGPELLIRYENEEAVDDSQLPKDRFSAERLKGVDSTLKIQPAELGDSAVYLCASSKRLAGDNEQFFGPGTRLTVL.

This clone was seen repeatedly, ten times or more. The chain links TRBV5-4 to TRBJ2-3, with D tentatively TRBD1 (5 bases). In germline, CDR1 is SGHNT, CDR2 YYREEE (reference sequence). CDR3 length: 15 residues. V was trimmed by 4 bases and J by 0 bases, leaving 12 bases between them. The CDR3: CASSLRSGSTDTQYF. The CDR3 region has the DNA TGTGCCAGCAGCCTTAGATCAGGGAGCACAGATACGCAGTATTTT.

The CDR3 DNA is TGTGCCAGCAGTTTATGGCAGGGGGGAAGCTATGGCTACACCTTC. Amino acids: CASSLWQGGSYGYTF. This chain uses TRBV28 with TRBJ1-2, with 7 bases fitting TRBD1. Germline lookup yields CDR1 MDHEN and CDR2 SYDVKM. There are 15 residues in the CDR3. After removal of 0 bases from V and 4 bases from J, the junction contained 5 bases not matched to a gene.

The chain recombines TRBV9 with TRBJ2-3, with 7 nucleotides matching TRBD1. Germline assignment: CDR1 SGDLS and CDR2 YYNGEE. V gave up 4 bases and J gave up 7 bases; unmatched junction bases: 9. The CDR3 sequence is 14 residues long. The CDR3: CASSRRTGGNTQYF. The CDR3 region has the DNA TGTGCCAGCAGCCGCCGGACAGGTGGGAATACGCAGTATTTT.

This clone is a singleton in its sample. The gene calls are TRBV7-9 and TRBJ2-6, with D possibly being TRBD2 (5 bases). The V end lost 5 bases, the J end lost 4 bases, and 18 bases lay between the germline ends. The CDR3 contains 17 residues. Germline V lookup: CDR1 SEHNR, CDR2 FQNEAQ (reference sequence). CDR3 in DNA: TGTGCCAGCAGCCCACCGACGGGATTAGGGGGGGCCAACGTCCTGACTTTC. Protein product: CASSPPTGLGGANVLTF.

The V call is TRBV19, the J call TRBJ1-2; D remains unclear. Germline V gene lookup returns CDR1 LNHDA and CDR2 SQIVND (reference sequence). The CDR3 is made up of 15 amino acids. V dropped 5 bases and J dropped 3 bases, with 16 bases sitting between them. DNA of the CDR3: TGTGCCAGTAGTGAACTTCCAACAAGGGACTATGGCTACACCTTC. Translated: CASSELPTRDYGYTF.

The J gene is TRBJ2-2, the V gene TRBV5-4; possibly TRBD2 for D (6 bases). This CDR3 spans 15 amino acids. V was pared by 1 base and J by 0 bases, with 7 bases between. CDR1 and CDR2 (germline): SGHNT, YYREEE (reference sequence). The CDR3 spells CASSLSSANTGELFF. The CDR3 DNA reads as TGTGCCAGCAGCTTGTCTAGCGCGAACACCGGGGAGCTGTTTTTT.

This clone was found once. The chain uses TRBV7-2 and TRBJ2-3; D is possibly TRBD1 or TRBD2 (5 bases each). Per germline, CDR1 SGHTA and CDR2 FQGNSA. The V and J ends lost 5 bases and 0 bases respectively, with 9 bases between them. The CDR3 has 14 amino acids. Written as DNA, the CDR3 is TGTGCCAGCAGCCCGGGGCAGAGCACAGATACGCAGTATTTT. Translation: CASSPGQSTDTQYF.

The chain couples TRBV28 to TRBJ2-1; tentative D call: TRBD2 (5 bases). The CDR3 has 13 residues. Germline V gene data show CDR1 as MDHEN and CDR2 as SYDVKM. Deletions cut 3 bases from V and 3 bases from J, with 6 bases between. Here the CDR3 reads CASSFGVYNEQFF. Written as DNA, the CDR3 is TGTGCCAGCAGTTTCGGGGTCTACAATGAGCAGTTCTTC.

The chain carries TRBV7-8 and TRBJ1-6; D gene uncertain. Looked up from germline, CDR1 is SGHVS and CDR2 is FQNEAQ. The germline V and J ends were trimmed by 5 bases and 8 bases, with 22 bases remaining between them. The CDR3 is made up of 17 amino acids. CDR3 in amino acids: CASSLTWASYFHSPLHF. The CDR3 DNA reads as TGTGCCAGCAGCCTCACTTGGGCCTCCTATTTTCATTCACCCCTCCACTTT.

This clone occurred a few times. The rearrangement links TRBV2 to TRBJ1-5, with a weak D call TRBD1 (5 bases). V was shortened by 8 bases and J by 0 bases, with 11 bases between the two germline ends. Germline V lookup: CDR1 SNHLY, CDR2 FYNNEI. This CDR3 spans 14 amino acids. The DNA for the CDR3 is TGTGCCAGCCGGGACGTTTATAGCAATCAGCCCCAGCATTTT. It translates to CASRDVYSNQPQHF.

The chain uses TRBV5-1 and TRBJ2-2, with 10 bases lining up with TRBD2. Per the germline V gene, CDR1 is SGHRS and CDR2 is YFSETQ. V lost 3 bases and J lost 6; bases outside the gene matches: 5. This CDR3 spans 15 amino acids. CDR3 bases: TGCGCCAGCAGCTCAGCGGGAGGGCCTTCCGGGGAGCTGTTTTTT. It encodes CASSSAGGPSGELFF.